The entry below gives a single TCR beta chain sequence along with its context. Between the trimmed V and J ends, which lost 2 bases and 5 bases, there was a span of 10 bases. Germline CDR1 is MDHEN and CDR2 is SYDVKM. The CDR3 loop spans 14 amino acids. The entry originates in a study of shared clonotypes between healthy human individuals. As originally analysed: ImmunoSEQ gave junction-only sequences without quality scores, so filtering differed. TCRdb's table, derived via immunoSEQ multiplex PCR, lists solely in-frame clones and lacks some. The V and J calls and clone size are taken from that table; D and trimming were inferred from the DNA. Among some 1,600,000 clones listed, 98% were seen once.

This chain links TRBV28 with TRBJ1-5; possibly TRBD1 for D (5 bases). The clonotype was recovered from a man in his thirties or forties in good health. The sequenced sample was naive CD4+ T cells sorted from blood. Regarding subset: CD45RA+ positively selected. This CDR3 is CASSLPGSHQPQHF. CDR3 bases: TGTGCCAGCAGTTTACCAGGGTCTCATCAGCCCCAGCATTTT.